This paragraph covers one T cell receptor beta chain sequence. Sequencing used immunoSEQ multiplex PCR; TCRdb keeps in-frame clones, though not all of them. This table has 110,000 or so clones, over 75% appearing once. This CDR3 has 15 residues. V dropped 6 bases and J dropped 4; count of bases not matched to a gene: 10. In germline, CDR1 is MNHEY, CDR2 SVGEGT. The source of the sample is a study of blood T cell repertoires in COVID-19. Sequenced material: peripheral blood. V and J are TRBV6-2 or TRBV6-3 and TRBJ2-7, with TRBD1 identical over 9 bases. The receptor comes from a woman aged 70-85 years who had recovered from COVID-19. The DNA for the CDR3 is TGTGCCAGCAGCCTAAGTTGGGACAGGGAATACGAGCAGTACTTC. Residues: CASSLSWDREYEQYF.